These 20 T cell receptor beta chains were all obtained from the same sample, sequenced in a study of blood T cell repertoires in COVID-19. Data came from immunoSEQ multiplex PCR; TCRdb stores just in-frame clones and leaves some out. This table holds roughly 300,000 clones, roughly 87% found once. Material: PBMCs or T cells enriched from blood (not recorded which). Receptors originate from a woman aged 30 to 39 who had recovered from COVID-19.

The rearrangement joins TRBV21-1 to TRBJ1-6. TRBV21-1 has pseudogene status. CDR3 length: 16 residues. CDR3 in DNA: TGTGCCAGCAGCAACACAGAGGGCTCCTATAATTCACCCCTCCACTTT. It encodes CASSNTEGSYNSPLHF.

The rearrangement joins TRBV6-2 or TRBV6-3 to TRBJ2-7; D not certain. CDR3 length equals 10 residues. Germline-derived CDR1 and CDR2 are MNHEY and SVGEGT. Trimming took off 5 bases at V and 6 bases at J, with 5 bases between the two ends. The CDR3, as DNA: TGTGCCAGCAGTAATAGCGAGCAGTACTTC. As protein: CASSNSEQYF.

The rearrangement links TRBV2 to TRBJ2-3; D is possibly TRBD1 (6 bases). Per the germline V gene, CDR1 is SNHLY and CDR2 is FYNNEI. This CDR3 contains 12 residues. V lost 7 bases, J lost 6 bases, and 11 bases lay in between. For the CDR3, the DNA is TGTGCCAGCACCAGGGGCCAGGATACGCAGTATTTT. This gives the protein CASTRGQDTQYF.

The chain is built from TRBV28 and TRBJ1-2, with TRBD1 as a possible D gene (5 bases). CDR3 length: 13 residues. Germline lookup yields CDR1 MDHEN and CDR2 SYDVKM. Deletions cut 8 bases from V and 5 bases from J, with 15 bases between. CDR3 loop: CASLDSRGYGYTF. The CDR3, as DNA: TGTGCCAGCTTAGACAGTCGGGGGTATGGCTACACCTTC.

The V gene is TRBV25-1, the J gene TRBJ1-1, with D possibly being TRBD1 (6 bases). The CDR3 covers 16 residues. Germline V CDR1 and CDR2: MGHDK, SYGVNS. Trimming left V 3 bases short and J 3 bases short, with 17 bases between. The CDR3 DNA reads TGTGCCAGCAGTGACGAATCATGGCAGGGGCACACTGAAGCTTTCTTT. This codes for CASSDESWQGHTEAFF. Complete variable domain (other parts from reference TRBV25-1 and TRBJ1-1): EADIYQTPRYLVIGTGKKITLECSQTMGHDKMYWYQQDPGMELHLIHYSYGVNSTEKGDLSSESTVSRIRTEHFPLTLESARPSHTSQYLCASSDESWQGHTEAFFGQGTRLTVV.

The rearrangement links TRBV3-1 (or the pseudogene TRBV3-2) to TRBJ1-3; D gene ambiguous. V dropped 0 bases and J dropped 0 bases, with 6 bases sitting between them. There are 15 residues in the CDR3. Germline CDR1 and CDR2: LGHDT and YNNKEL (reference sequence). The chain's CDR3 is CASSQDRLSGNTIYF. CDR3 DNA sequence: TGTGCCAGCAGCCAAGACAGACTCTCTGGAAACACCATATATTTT.

The J gene is TRBJ1-2, the V gene TRBV6-5; D is possibly TRBD1 (5 bases). The V gene's germline CDR1 is MNHEY and CDR2 SVGAGI. The V and J ends lost 2 bases and 8 bases respectively, with 21 bases between them. CDR3 length: 16 amino acids. The CDR3 loop reads CASSYTAPGELRGYTF. The CDR3 DNA sequence: TGTGCCAGCAGTTACACGGCGCCGGGGGAACTAAGAGGCTACACCTTC.

The J gene is TRBJ1-1, the V gene TRBV24-1; D is unresolved. V gave up 2 bases and J gave up 2 bases, with 5 bases separating them. The germline V gene has CDR1 KGHDR and CDR2 SFDVKD. The CDR3 has 13 amino acids. The CDR3 loop reads CATSDSRNTEAFF. As DNA, the CDR3 is TGTGCCACCAGTGATTCGCGAAACACTGAAGCTTTCTTT.

This clone was seen once. The chain is built from TRBV29-1 and TRBJ2-7, with 10 bases aligning to TRBD2. The germline V gene encodes CDR1 SQVTM and CDR2 ANQGSEA. The ends lost 6 bases at V and 2 bases at J; junction bases unmatched: 7. The CDR3 is 14 amino acids. CDR3 nucleotide sequence: TGCAGCGTAGGGGGGCTAGCGGGGGCCTACGAGCAGTACTTC. Encoded protein: CSVGGLAGAYEQYF.

The gene calls are TRBV5-4 and TRBJ1-6, with 9 bases identical to TRBD1. Germline V gene lookup returns CDR1 SGHNT and CDR2 YYREEE (reference sequence). Losses at the gene ends were 3 bases for V and 7 bases for J; bases not matched to a gene: 5. The CDR3 consists of 15 residues. DNA of the CDR3: TGTGCCAGCAGCTCGGGACAGGGTGGGAATTCACCCCTCCACTTT. Amino acids: CASSSGQGGNSPLHF.

This chain joins TRBV27 and TRBJ1-5; D gene uncertain. The CDR3 loop spans 14 amino acids. Looked up from germline, CDR1 is MNHEY and CDR2 is SMNVEV (reference sequence). The germline V and J ends were trimmed by 2 bases and 7 bases, with 12 bases remaining between them. In DNA, the CDR3 is TGTGCCAGCAGTTTAACTTCGGCGGAACAGCCCCAGCATTTT. Protein sequence: CASSLTSAEQPQHF.

This chain connects TRBV10-3 to TRBJ1-1, with a weak D call TRBD1 (5 bases). V shed 7 bases and J shed 11 bases, with 17 bases lying between them. Germline V lookup: CDR1 ENHRY, CDR2 SYGVKD. The CDR3 length is 12 residues. DNA for the CDR3: TGTGCCATCAACCACTTGGGGGGTAGGGCTTTCTTT. It codes for CAINHLGGRAFF.

The chain recombines TRBV10-1 with TRBJ2-7; 7 bases are a match to TRBD1. The CDR3 sequence is 14 residues long. Looked up from germline, CDR1 is WNHNN and CDR2 is SYGVQD (reference sequence). Trimming took 6 bases from V and 3 from J; bases not matched to a gene: 8. This CDR3 reads CASSPAQGVYEQYF. Here the CDR3 DNA reads TGCGCCAGCAGCCCGGCGCAGGGGGTCTACGAGCAGTACTTC.

The J gene is TRBJ1-1, the V gene TRBV18; D not resolved. Trimming left V 2 bases short and J 1 base short, with 8 bases between. The germline CDR1 and CDR2 sequences are KGHSH and LQKENI. This CDR3 spans 14 amino acids. In DNA form, the CDR3 reads TGTGCCAGCTCACCATCAGGTGCGAACACTGAAGCTTTCTTT. Translated, it gives CASSPSGANTEAFF. The variable domain in full, completed from reference TRBV18 and TRBJ1-1, reads NAGVMQNPRHLVRRRGQEARLRCSPMKGHSHVYWYRQLPEEGLKFMVYLQKENIIDESGMPKERFSAEFPKEGPSILRIQQVVRGDSAAYFCASSPSGANTEAFFGQGTRLTVV.

V usage is TRBV27 and J usage is TRBJ2-1; 11 nucleotides agree with TRBD2. Per the germline V gene, CDR1 is MNHEY and CDR2 is SMNVEV (reference sequence). The ends lost 6 bases at V and 8 bases at J; junction bases unmatched: 6. This CDR3 comprises 14 residues. CDR3 residues: CASRDSGGAHEQFF. DNA of the CDR3: TGTGCCAGCAGGGATAGCGGGGGGGCCCATGAGCAGTTCTTC.

The chain has TRBV10-3 and TRBJ1-5, with 7 positions matching TRBD1. In germline, CDR1 is ENHRY, CDR2 SYGVKD. The CDR3 spans 16 residues. The J segment lost 0 bases and the V segment lost 10 bases, leaving 12 bases of the junction unmatched. This CDR3 reads CATSPRGTDSNQPQHF. CDR3 nucleotides: TGTGCCACGTCCCCACGCGGGACAGATAGCAATCAGCCCCAGCATTTT.

V usage is TRBV28 and J usage is TRBJ1-1; TRBD1 matches at 7 bases. The germline V gene has CDR1 MDHEN and CDR2 SYDVKM. The V and J ends lost 6 bases and 1 base, in that order; junction bases with no gene match: 2. CDR3 length: 13 residues. CDR3 DNA sequence: TGTGCCAGCAGGGGGACAGCGAACACTGAAGCTTTCTTT. It translates to CASRGTANTEAFF.

The chain has TRBV11-2 and TRBJ2-5; D may be TRBD2 (5 bases). The CDR3 runs to 15 residues. The ends were cut back, 0 bases at V and 1 base at J, with 9 bases in the middle. CDR1 is SGHAT and CDR2 is FQNNGV in the germline V gene. The CDR3 is CASSLDPGFQETQYF. The CDR3 coding sequence is TGTGCCAGCAGCTTAGATCCGGGATTCCAAGAGACCCAGTACTTC.

CDR3 DNA sequence: TGCAGCGTAAGACAGGGACATACGAACACTGAAGCTTTCTTT. Protein: CSVRQGHTNTEAFF. The gene calls are TRBV29-1 and TRBJ1-1; 7 bases are a match to TRBD1. The V gene's germline CDR1 is SQVTM and CDR2 ANQGSEA. This CDR3 is built from 14 residues. V shed 6 bases, J shed 1 base, and the junction held 8 bases outside the gene matches. Drawing the rest from reference TRBV29-1 and TRBJ1-1, the complete variable domain is SAVISQKPSRDICQRGTSLTIQCQVDSQVTMMFWYRQQPGQSLTLIATANQGSEATYESGFVIDKFPISRPNLTFSTLTVSNMSPEDSSIYLCSVRQGHTNTEAFFGQGTRLTVV.

This chain uses TRBV19 with TRBJ1-1, with D possibly TRBD1 on 5 matching bases. Germline V lookup: CDR1 LNHDA, CDR2 SQIVND (reference sequence). This CDR3 is 14 amino acids long. The germline V and J ends were trimmed by 6 bases and 1 base, with 12 bases remaining between them. The CDR3 protein is CASSWGLENTEAFF. CDR3 DNA sequence: TGTGCCAGTAGCTGGGGCCTTGAGAACACTGAAGCTTTCTTT.